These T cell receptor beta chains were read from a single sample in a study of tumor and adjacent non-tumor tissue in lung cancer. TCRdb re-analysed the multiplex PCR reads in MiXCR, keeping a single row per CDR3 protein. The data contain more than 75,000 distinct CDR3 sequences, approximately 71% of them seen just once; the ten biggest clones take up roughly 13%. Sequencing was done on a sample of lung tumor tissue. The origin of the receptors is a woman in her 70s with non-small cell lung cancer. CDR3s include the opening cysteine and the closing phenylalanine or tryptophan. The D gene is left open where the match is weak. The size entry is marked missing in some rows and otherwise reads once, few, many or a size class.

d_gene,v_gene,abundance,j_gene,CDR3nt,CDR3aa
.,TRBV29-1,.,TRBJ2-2,TGCAGCATTGTGTACCGGGGGTTTAGCGGGGAGCTGTTTTTT,CSIVYRGFSGELFF
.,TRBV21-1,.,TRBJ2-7,TGTGCCAGCAGCAAAAATCGGAGGAGGTTCAACGAGCAGTACTTC,CASSKNRRRFNEQYF
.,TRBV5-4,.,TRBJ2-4,TGTGCCAGCAGCTTGAACGTGGGACACTCAGGAAACATTCGGTACTTT,CASSLNVGHSGNIRYF
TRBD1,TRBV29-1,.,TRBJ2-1,TGCAGCGTTGCCGGGACAGGGCCCTACAATAAGCAGTTCTTT,CSVAGTGPYNKQFF
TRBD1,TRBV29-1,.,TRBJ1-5,TGCAGCCTTGGGACAGGGGGCGCTTATTGCCAGCCCCAGCATTTT,CSLGTGGAYCQPQHF
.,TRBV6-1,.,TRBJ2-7,TGTGCCAACAGTGGGGGCGCTAGCGTCCTCTACGAGCATTACTTC,CANSGGASVLYEHYF
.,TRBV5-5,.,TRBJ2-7,TGTACCAGCAGCTTGGGATCACGGGTCTTCTACGAGCAGTACTTC,CTSSLGSRVFYEQYF
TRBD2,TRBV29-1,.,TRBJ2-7,TGCAGCGTTGAACAAAGGAGCGGGGGCTACGAGCACTACTTC,CSVEQRSGGYEHYF
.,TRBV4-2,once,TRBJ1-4,TGTGTGAGCAGCCAAGATTTCCACACTGCAACTAATGAAAAACTGTTTTTT,CVSSQDFHTATNEKLFF
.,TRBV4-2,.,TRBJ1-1,TGTGCCAGTAGCCAACAATACGGAAACGCTGAAGCTTTCTTT,CASSQQYGNAEAFF
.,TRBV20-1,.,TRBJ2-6,TGCAGCCCACAAGTCTCTGGGGCCAAGGTCCTGACTTTC,CSPQVSGAKVLTF
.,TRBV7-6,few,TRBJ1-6,TGTGCCAGCAGCTTAAGAGGGGGGAATTCACCCCTCCACTTT,CASSLRGGNSPLHF
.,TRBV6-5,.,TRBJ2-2,TGTGCCAGCAGTTACTCCTGGTCTAGCGTGAACACCGGGGGGCTGTTTTTT,CASSYSWSSVNTGGLFF
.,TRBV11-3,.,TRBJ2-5,TGTGCCTGCAGCTTAGCCGCTTTGGAGACCCAGTATTTC,CACSLAALETQYF
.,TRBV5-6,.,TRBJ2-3,TGTGTCAGCATCCCGACTGGGTACAGGGTCTTAGATACGCAGTATTTT,CVSIPTGYRVLDTQYF
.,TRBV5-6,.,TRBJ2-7,TGTTCCAGCAGCAAAATTCAGATCGACGGGCAGTACTTC,CSSSKIQIDGQYF
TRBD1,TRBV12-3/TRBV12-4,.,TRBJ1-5,TGTGCCAGCAGAAGGGCAGGGGGTGACCATCAGCCCCAGCATTTT,CASRRAGGDHQPQHF
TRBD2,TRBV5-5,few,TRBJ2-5,TGCGCCAGCAGCCGAGCCCCTAGCGGGGTGACAGGCGAGACCCAGTACTTC,CASSRAPSGVTGETQYF
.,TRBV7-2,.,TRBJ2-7,TGTGCCAGCAGCCCCGGGACTGTTGCCTACGAGCAGTACTTC,CASSPGTVAYEQYF
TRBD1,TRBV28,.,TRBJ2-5,TGTGTCAGCAGTTTAAGACAGGGGGCAAGCCAAGAGACCCAGTACTTC,CVSSLRQGASQETQYF
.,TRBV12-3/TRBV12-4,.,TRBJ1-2,TGTACCAGCAGTGGGACATGGGGCGCCTATGGCTACACCTTC,CTSSGTWGAYGYTF
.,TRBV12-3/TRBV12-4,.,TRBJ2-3,TGTGCCAGCAGTTTAGCGGGAGTCCATTCAGATACGCAGTATTTT,CASSLAGVHSDTQYF
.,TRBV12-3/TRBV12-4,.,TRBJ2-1,TGTGCCAGCAATTTGGGGCTAGCGTGTCCCCTCGGGGAGCAGTTCTTC,CASNLGLACPLGEQFF
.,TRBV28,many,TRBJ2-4,TGTGCCAGCAGCTCAAATCAGGGGGAGGAGTACTTC,CASSSNQGEEYF
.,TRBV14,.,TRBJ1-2,TGTGCCATCTACCCCAAGGGGCTTAACGAGGGCTACATCTTC,CAIYPKGLNEGYIF
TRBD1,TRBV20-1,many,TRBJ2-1,TGCAGTGCTAGGGCGCCCCCAGGGGGTGGGACCTACAATGAGCAGTTCTTC,CSARAPPGGGTYNEQFF
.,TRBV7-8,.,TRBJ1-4,TGTGCCAGCAGCCCCACAGCGGTCGCTAATGAAAAACTGTTTTTT,CASSPTAVANEKLFF
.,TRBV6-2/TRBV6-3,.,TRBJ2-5,TGTGCCAGCAGTTACGGTTTCAGGCGGGAGACCCAGTACTTC,CASSYGFRRETQYF
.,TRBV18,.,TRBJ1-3,TGTGCCAGCTCACCTATCCAGGCCTCTGGAAACACCATATATTTT,CASSPIQASGNTIYF